This T cell receptor beta chain was captured by sequencing in a study of shared clonotypes between healthy human individuals. At the level of the study: CD4 naive and CD4 memory each took three plates per donor, while CD8 naive took two and CD8 memory one.

V lost 6 bases and J lost 3, with 8 bases in between. The length of the CDR3 is 13 residues. Germline V gene sequence: CDR1 MNHEY, CDR2 SMNVEV (reference sequence). As concerns this clone: Its antigen is undetermined.

Study-level results: What limited the represented genetic and exposure-history diversity was the small number of donors.

Clones were sequenced by immunoSEQ multiplex PCR, and TCRdb holds only the in-frame ones, with some missing. The sample holds under 1 million clones, 95% to 97% seen once. CD8 cells classed as naive were CD45RO-negative and positively selected for CCR7, excluding terminally differentiated effector memory CD45RA+ cells. The receptor was isolated from a man in his thirties or forties in good health. Sample: naive CD8+ T cells sorted from blood. The V call is TRBV27, the J call TRBJ2-2; D possibly corresponds to TRBD2 (5 bases). As DNA, the CDR3 is TGTGCCAGCAGGGACTCTTACACCGGGGAGCTGTTTTTT. Translated: CASRDSYTGELFF.